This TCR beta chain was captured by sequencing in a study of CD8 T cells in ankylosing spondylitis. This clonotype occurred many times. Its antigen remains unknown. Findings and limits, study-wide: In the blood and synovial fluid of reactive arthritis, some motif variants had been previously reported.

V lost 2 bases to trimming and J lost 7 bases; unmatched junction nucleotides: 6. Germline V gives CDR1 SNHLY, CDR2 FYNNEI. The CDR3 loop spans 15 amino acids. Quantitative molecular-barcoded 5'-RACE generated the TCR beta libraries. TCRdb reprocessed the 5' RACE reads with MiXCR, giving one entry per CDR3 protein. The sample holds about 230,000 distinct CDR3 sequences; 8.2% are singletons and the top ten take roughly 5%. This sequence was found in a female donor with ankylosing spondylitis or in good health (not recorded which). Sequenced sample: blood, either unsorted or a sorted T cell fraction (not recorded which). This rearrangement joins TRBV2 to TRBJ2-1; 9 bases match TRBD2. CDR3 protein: CASSELAGGQNEQFF. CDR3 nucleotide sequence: TGTGCCAGCAGTGAATTGGCGGGAGGGCAGAATGAGCAGTTCTTC. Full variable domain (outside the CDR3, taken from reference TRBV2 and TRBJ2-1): EPEVTQTPSHQVTQMGQEVILRCVPISNHLYFYWYRQILGQKVEFLVSFYNNEISEKSEIFDDQFSVERPDGSNFTLKIRSTKLEDSAMYFCASSELAGGQNEQFFGPGTRLTVL.